This TCR beta chain was identified in a study of blood T cell repertoires in COVID-19. Overall study context: The United States, Italy and Spain provided the acute and convalescent COVID-19 samples. T cells, B-cell-depleted T cells, or PBMCs provided the cDNA or gDNA that served as material.

The ends were cut back, 7 bases at V and 5 bases at J, with 14 bases in the middle. From germline, CDR1 is KGHDR and CDR2 SFDVKD. CDR3 size: 13 residues. How the authors handled the data: Scientists estimated how many nucleated cells there were by amplifying reference gene primers. The method was immunoSEQ multiplex PCR; TCRdb's version includes in-frame clones alone and lacks a portion of them. For V, J and clone size, that table is used; D and trimming come from the DNA. Of 45,000 to 55,000 clones in the sample, roughly 90% are singletons; the top ten hold approximately 30%. This rearrangement joins TRBV24-1 to TRBJ2-7, with a tentative D call TRBD1 (6 bases). Sequencing was carried out using peripheral blood. The clonotype originates from a woman aged 80 or over with acute or convalescent COVID-19. The CDR3 nucleotides are TGTGCCACCAGCCGGGACACATTAGACGAGCAGTACTTC. This gives the protein CATSRDTLDEQYF.